This TCR beta chain was identified in a study of CD8 T cells in ankylosing spondylitis. Germline-derived CDR1 and CDR2 are SGHAT and FQNNGV. V gave up 2 bases and J gave up 1 base; unmatched junction bases: 11. The CDR3 sequence is 18 residues long. At least ten counts were recorded for this clonotype. Its antigen is not identified. Study outcomes and limitations: Disease-linked clones had a CD8+ phenotype and relatively low frequency in peripheral blood. In ankylosing spondylitis patients, matched synovial fluid reportedly showed significant enrichment of disease-linked clones. A TCR beta motif of eight highly homologous variants appeared characteristic of ankylosing spondylitis blood.

Quantitative 5'-RACE with molecular barcodes generated TCR beta libraries. TCRdb reprocessed the 5' RACE reads with MiXCR, giving one entry per CDR3 protein. The table includes fewer than 550,000 distinct CDR3 sequences, over 4% detected once. The receptor was derived from a male donor with ankylosing spondylitis. Sequencing input: blood, either unsorted or a sorted T cell fraction (not recorded which). The J gene is TRBJ2-3, the V gene TRBV11-2; 8 bases match TRBD2. The CDR3 protein is CASSLLAGSRRGTDTQYF. The CDR3 DNA sequence: TGTGCCAGCAGCTTACTAGCGGGTTCAAGGAGGGGCACAGATACGCAGTATTTT.